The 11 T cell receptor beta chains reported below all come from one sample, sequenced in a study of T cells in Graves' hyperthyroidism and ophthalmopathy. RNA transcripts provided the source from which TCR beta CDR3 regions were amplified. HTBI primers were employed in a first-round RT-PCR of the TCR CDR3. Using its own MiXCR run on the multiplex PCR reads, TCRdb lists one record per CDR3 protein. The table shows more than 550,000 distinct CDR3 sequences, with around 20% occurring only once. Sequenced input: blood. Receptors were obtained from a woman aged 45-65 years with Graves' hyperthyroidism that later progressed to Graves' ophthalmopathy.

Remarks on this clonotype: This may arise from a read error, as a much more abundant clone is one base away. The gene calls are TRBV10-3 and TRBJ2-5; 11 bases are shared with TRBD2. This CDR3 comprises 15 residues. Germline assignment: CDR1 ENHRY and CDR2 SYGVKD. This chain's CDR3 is CAIAKTTSGEEAQYF. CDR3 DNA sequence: TGTGCCATCGCCAAGACGACTAGCGGGGAAGAGGCCCAGTACTTC.

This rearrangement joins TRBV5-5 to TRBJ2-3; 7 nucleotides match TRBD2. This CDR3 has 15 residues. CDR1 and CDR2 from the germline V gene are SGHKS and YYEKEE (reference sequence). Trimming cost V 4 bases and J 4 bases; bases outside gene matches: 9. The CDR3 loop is CASSLAETSSDTQYF. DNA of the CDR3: TGTGCCAGCAGCCTCGCAGAGACTAGCTCAGATACGCAGTATTTT. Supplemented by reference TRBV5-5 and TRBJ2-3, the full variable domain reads DAGVTQSPTHLIKTRGQQVTLRCSPISGHKSVSWYQQVLGQGPQFIFQYYEKEERGRGNFPDRFSARQFPNYSSELNVNALLLGDSALYLCASSLAETSSDTQYFGPGTRLTVL.

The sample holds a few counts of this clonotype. The CDR3 loop is CATSDHFLAGIAKNIQYF. CDR3 coding DNA: TGTGCCACCAGTGATCATTTTTTAGCGGGGATAGCCAAAAACATTCAGTACTTC. This chain connects TRBV24-1 to TRBJ2-4; 8 bases map to TRBD2. CDR1 is KGHDR and CDR2 is SFDVKD in the germline V gene. V shed 3 bases and J 0 bases; nucleotides not matched to a gene: 9. CDR3 length equals 18 residues.

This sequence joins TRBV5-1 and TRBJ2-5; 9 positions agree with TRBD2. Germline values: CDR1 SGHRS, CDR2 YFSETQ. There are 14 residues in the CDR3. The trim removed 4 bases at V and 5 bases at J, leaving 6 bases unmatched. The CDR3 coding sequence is TGCGCCAGCAGCCCCGGCGGGGGGGCGGAGACCCAGTACTTC. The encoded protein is CASSPGGGAETQYF.

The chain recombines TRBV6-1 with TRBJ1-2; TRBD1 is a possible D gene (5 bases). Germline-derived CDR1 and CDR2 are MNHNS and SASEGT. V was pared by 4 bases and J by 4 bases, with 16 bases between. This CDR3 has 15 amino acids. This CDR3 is CASSGGTELRYGYTF. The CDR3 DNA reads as TGTGCCAGCAGTGGCGGGACGGAACTTCGCTATGGCTACACCTTC.

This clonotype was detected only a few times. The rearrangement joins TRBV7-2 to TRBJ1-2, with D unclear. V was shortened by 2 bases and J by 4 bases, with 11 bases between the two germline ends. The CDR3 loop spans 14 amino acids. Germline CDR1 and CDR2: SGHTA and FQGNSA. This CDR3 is CASSLFRQPYGYTF. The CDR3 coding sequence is TGTGCCAGCAGCTTATTTCGGCAGCCCTATGGCTACACCTTC.

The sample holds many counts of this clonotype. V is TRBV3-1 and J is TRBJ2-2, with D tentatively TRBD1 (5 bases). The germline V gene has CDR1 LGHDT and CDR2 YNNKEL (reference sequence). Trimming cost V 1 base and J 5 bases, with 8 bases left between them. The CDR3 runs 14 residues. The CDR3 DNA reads TGTGCCAGCAGCCAAGGTCGACAGACCGGGGAGCTGTTTTTT. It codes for CASSQGRQTGELFF. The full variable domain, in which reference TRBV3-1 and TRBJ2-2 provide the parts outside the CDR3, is DTAVSQTPKYLVTQMGNDKSIKCEQNLGHDTMYWYKQDSKKFLKIMFSYNNKELIINETVPNRFSPKSPDKAHLNLHINSLELGDSAVYFCASSQGRQTGELFFGEGSRLTVL.

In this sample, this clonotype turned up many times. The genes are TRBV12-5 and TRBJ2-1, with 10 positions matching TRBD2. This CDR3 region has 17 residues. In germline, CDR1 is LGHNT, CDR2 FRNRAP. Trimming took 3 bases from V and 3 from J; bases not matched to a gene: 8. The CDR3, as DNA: TGTGCTAGTGGTTTCGCTCCTAGCGGGGGCCACTACAATGAGCAGTTCTTC. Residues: CASGFAPSGGHYNEQFF.

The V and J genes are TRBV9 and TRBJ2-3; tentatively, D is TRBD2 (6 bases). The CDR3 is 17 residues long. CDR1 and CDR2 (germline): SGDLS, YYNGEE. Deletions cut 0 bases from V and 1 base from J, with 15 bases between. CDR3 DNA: TGTGCCAGCAGCGTAGTCGGATCGTCGGGGGGCACAGATACGCAGTATTTT. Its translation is CASSVVGSSGGTDTQYF.

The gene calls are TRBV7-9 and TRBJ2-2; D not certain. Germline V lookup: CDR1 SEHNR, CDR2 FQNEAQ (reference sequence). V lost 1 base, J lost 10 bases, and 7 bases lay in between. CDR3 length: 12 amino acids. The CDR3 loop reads CASSLVAMELFF. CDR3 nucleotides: TGTGCCAGCAGCTTAGTCGCGATGGAGCTGTTTTTT. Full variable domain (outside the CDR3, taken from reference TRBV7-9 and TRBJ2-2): DTGVSQNPRHKITKRGQNVTFRCDPISEHNRLYWYRQTLGQGPEFLTYFQNEAQLEKSRLLSDRFSAERPKGSFSTLEIQRTEQGDSAMYLCASSLVAMELFFGEGSRLTVL.

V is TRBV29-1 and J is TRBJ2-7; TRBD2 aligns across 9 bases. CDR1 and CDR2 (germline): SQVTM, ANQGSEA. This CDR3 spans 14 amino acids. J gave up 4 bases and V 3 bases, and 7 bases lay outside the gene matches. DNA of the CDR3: TGCAGCGTTGAGGGGTCTAGCGGGGAGTACGAGCAGTACTTC. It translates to CSVEGSSGEYEQYF.